This T cell receptor beta chain comes out of a study of cytomegalovirus exposure and HLA in healthy donors (dated by TCRdb to the late 2010s). The study in broad terms: A later analysis indicated that the roughly 120 validation repertoires were generated on the platform also employed for the 600 to 750 repertoires of the first cohort. The study aimed to test whether signatures of past pathogen exposure could be identified by cataloging public T cell receptors. A separate validation cohort of 100 to 150 different subjects was used in addition to the 666-subject first cohort. To predict cytomegalovirus infection status, the study combined high-throughput TCR immunosequencing, statistical association of individual TCRs with disease status, and machine learning. General findings and caveats noted by the study authors: Subsequent analysis determined that TCRs grouped into clusters in the first cohort also showed a tendency toward co-occurrence across the 120 validation repertoires, and 94% of cluster scores exceeded 0. The study listed approximately 160 TCR beta chains as associated with cytomegalovirus. The authors suggested that the approach could potentially be extended to other disease states and immunological phenotypes. A later analysis lacked HLA typing for the validation cohort, so it scored co-occurrence in that cohort across all 110 or so repertoires. Most TCR sequences were seen in very few donors, while some public TCRs were found in many individuals. Three of the identified cytomegalovirus-associated TCR beta chains were confirmed in vitro to be specific for cytomegalovirus antigens. The classifier was reported to diagnose cytomegalovirus status with high specificity and sensitivity in both the original cohort and the validation cohort.

The receptor library was made with the immunoSEQ multiplex PCR assay. The authors' pipeline ran thus. A statistical classification framework was built for diagnosing cytomegalovirus status from the catalog of TCR beta chain sequences. In TCRdb, the immuneACCESS table is reduced to in-frame sequences with V and J assigned. These tables do not hold every clone; where another copy was compared, an unresolved V gene accounts for under half, and the others remain unexplained. V, J and clone size were drawn from that table, and D and trimming were deduced from the DNA. The sample records 160,000 or so clones, about 82% of which are singletons. Of the sample, approximately 2.3% falls within the top ten clones. This clone was counted once. Its antigen specificity is not known. No clone much larger than this one lies a single base away; base qualities are absent. Separate from the approximately 700-subject first cohort, the validation cohort of more than 90 subjects was the group to which the donors belonged.

The material sequenced was PBMCs. The receptor was isolated from a man between 25 and 39 years old in good health and CMV-seropositive.

The sequenced DNA is TGCGCCAGCAGCGAAGGGGGAATGGCAGATACGCAGTATTTT. Translated, this gives CASSEGGMADTQYF. The chain is encoded by TRBV5-1 joined to TRBJ2-3; perhaps TRBD1 is the D gene, with 6 bases matching. Reading from cysteine to phenylalanine, the CDR3 counts 14 amino acids. The sequence is cut down to CDR3 DNA, 42 bases in frame from base 1. Between the V and J ends, shortened by 4 bases and 4 bases respectively, the junction contains 13 bases. The germline V gene supplies CDR1 SGHRS and CDR2 YFSETQ. Here the CDR3 is joined to the reference TRBV5-1 and TRBJ2-3 genes, and the full variable domain is: KAGVTQTPRYLIKTRGQQVTLSCSPISGHRSVSWYQQTPGQGLQFLFEYFSETQRNKGNFPGRFSGRQFSNSRSEMNVSTLELGDSALYLCASSEGGMADTQYFGPGTRLTVL.